The 2 T cell receptor beta chains given below trace back to one sample, sequenced in a study of T cells in Graves' hyperthyroidism and ophthalmopathy. TCR beta CDR3 region amplification was performed from RNA transcripts. RT-PCR in the first round (using the HTBI primer set) targeted the TCR CDR3. In TCRdb, the multiplex PCR reads were re-called with MiXCR into one record per CDR3 protein. The repertoire consists of a few hundred thousand distinct CDR3 sequences, with approximately 18% occurring once and the leading ten covering about 35%. The sample taken for sequencing was blood. The receptors derive from a man aged 50 or older with Graves' ophthalmopathy.

This clonotype occurred many times. The chain recombines TRBV20-1 with TRBJ2-7; 11 positions match TRBD2. Germline assignment: CDR1 DFQATT and CDR2 SNEGSKA (reference sequence). Losses at the gene ends were 3 bases for V and 9 bases for J; bases not matched to a gene: 10. The CDR3 is 14 residues long. CDR3 in amino acids: CSASLTSGKAGQYF. The CDR3 DNA reads TGCAGTGCTAGTCTGACTAGCGGGAAAGCTGGGCAGTACTTC.

The V gene is TRBV6-1, the J gene TRBJ1-5; TRBD1 matches at 9 bases. CDR3 size: 16 residues. The germline V gene encodes CDR1 MNHNS and CDR2 SASEGT. V dropped 6 bases and J dropped 0; count of bases not matched to a gene: 6. CDR3 sequence reads: CASSPGQGFSNQPQHF. The CDR3 coding sequence is TGTGCCAGCAGCCCCGGACAGGGGTTTAGCAATCAGCCCCAGCATTTT.